This TCR beta chain was profiled in a study of blood T cell repertoires in COVID-19. Study information: Samples of COVID-19 (acute and convalescent) were obtained from the United States, Italy and Spain.

As handled by the study authors: It was from reference gene primer amplification that nucleated cell counts were estimated. Clones were read by immunoSEQ multiplex PCR, and TCRdb kept only the in-frame ones, dropping some. That table is the source of V, J and clone size, and D and trimming were worked out from the DNA. The sample consists of about 52,000 clones, 87% of them appearing once. The length of the CDR3 is 15 residues. Trimming took 2 bases from V and 4 from J; bases not matched to a gene: 6. Germline-derived CDR1 and CDR2 are MNHEY and SMNVEV (reference sequence). Sequenced: peripheral blood. The clonotype was recovered from a human donor with active COVID-19. The donor label of this sample is uncertain. This chain uses TRBV27 with TRBJ2-3, with 7 bases that match TRBD2. The CDR3 region is CASSLMGGRADTQYF. In DNA, the CDR3 is TGTGCCAGCAGTTTAATGGGAGGGAGGGCAGATACGCAGTATTTT.